This TCR beta chain was captured by sequencing in a study of monozygotic twins with inflammatory bowel disease. Study observations and caveats: IBD patients displayed reduced TCRbeta diversity (inverse Simpson) when set against healthy co-twins.

A total RNA quantity of roughly 3,400 ng went into each TCR library. Following a re-call of the 5' RACE reads, TCRdb has one entry per CDR3 protein and lacks DNA. This table lists approximately 340,000 distinct CDR3 sequences. About this clonotype itself: Its antigen remains unidentified.

The germline V gene encodes CDR1 SGHTA and CDR2 FQGNSA. The CDR3 runs 13 residues. The sample taken for sequencing was blood. The receptor was isolated from a human donor with ulcerative colitis or Crohn's disease, or a healthy co-twin of an affected twin (not recorded which). The rearrangement uses TRBV7-2 and TRBJ1-5; TCRdb gives TRBD1 as the D gene, but with no DNA this cannot be confirmed. The CDR3 here is CASSFQPGQPQHF.